The sequence of this T cell receptor beta chain was determined in a study of regulatory T cells in long-lasting Graves disease (dated by TCRdb to the early 2020s). Concerning the study at large: Newly diagnosed Graves' disease patients had taken antithyroid drugs for less than 3 months. This study used TCR sequencing and RNA sequencing of peripheral blood to compare persistent Graves' disease patients against newly diagnosed Graves' disease patients. The study took place in China and was registered as a clinical trial. TCR sequencing covered some 13 persistent and 20 newly diagnosed Graves' disease patients, some 33 samples in total.

Library method: multiplex PCR. Sequencing relied on an Illumina HiSeq 4000. iRepertoire HTBI primers and Arm-PCR amplification of CDR3 regions were used to construct TCR beta libraries. Before sequencing, the PCR products went through gel purification. Concerning the study's data processing: Gene usage analysis of CDR3 amino acid clonotypes relied on the roughly 60 TRBV and 14 TRBJ segments identified across samples. Filtered high-quality paired reads were merged into contigs using COPE and FqMerger. BLAST was used to align contigs to IMGT TRBV, TRBD and TRBJ reference genes, with CDR3 defined following IMGT. Any clonotype with a frequency above 0.1% was classified as a highly expanded clone. Shannon entropy served as the measure of repertoire diversity, while the Gini coefficient captured V-J evenness. A clonotype found in more than one individual was treated as public. Clones were called with MiXCR by TCRdb after fastp trimmed the public reads at Q25, and only in-frame beta chains were retained. Identical CDR3 proteins give one entry, which carries the most common genes and DNA. The authors' filters were not applied to this entry. This sample is represented by 450,000 to 650,000 distinct CDR3 sequences; about 16% of them were singletons. The ten largest clones add up to around 25% of the sample.

This clonotype has only a few counts. The antigen it recognizes is unknown. No much larger clone exists at a distance of one base, and base qualities are not known. Inclusive of the bounding cysteine and phenylalanine, the CDR3 is 16 residues long. The sequence is cut down to CDR3 DNA, 48 bases in frame from base 1. Trimmed from V: 0 bases; trimmed from J: 4 bases; junction bases lacking a gene match: 3. CDR1 and CDR2, per the germline V gene, are MNHEY and SVGAGI. The investigation overall reported the following: Patients with persistent disease shared more public clonotypes (over 2,500) than newly diagnosed patients did (966). Sequencing and analysis were restricted to the TCR beta chain. Compared with newly diagnosed patients, persistent Graves' disease patients had lower TCR Shannon entropy and fewer highly expanded clones, which suggests clonal expansion. Preferential use of TRBV28, TRBJ1-2 and TRBJ2-5 was observed in persistent disease, whereas TRBV20-1 and TRBJ2-1 were favored in newly diagnosed disease. As a limitation, the authors acknowledged that the small sample size may reduce accuracy. The study examined only peripheral blood because the primary lesion, thyroid tissue, could not be accessed.

The sample's time point, from its label and the paper: newly diagnosed GD, antithyroid drugs for less than 3 months. RNA was extracted from PBMCs in TRIzol for both TCR sequencing and RNA sequencing. The diagnosis of Graves' disease followed American Thyroid Association guidelines. Patients were recruited from an endocrinology department in Xi'an, China. Each patient gave approximately 10 milliliters of peripheral blood, collected in an EDTA anticoagulant tube. PBMCs were isolated by Ficoll Paque Plus density gradient separation without further T cell sorting. An Agilent 2100 Bioanalyzer and agarose gel were used to assess RNA quality, and a NanoDrop 2000 was used to measure RNA concentration. This same sample was also taken into another study, of T cells in Graves' hyperthyroidism and ophthalmopathy. According to the second study: Stable Graves' hyperthyroidism was defined as no progression to ophthalmopathy during 18 months of follow-up. Hyperthyroidism patients were aged 18 to 65 years and newly diagnosed, with disease duration of less than 2 months. The study excluded patients with uncontrolled infections, other autoimmune diseases, pregnancy or lactation. Diagnoses relied on clinical symptoms, serum thyroxine and TRAb, thyroid ultrasound and orbital computed tomography. The TCR CDR3 was subjected to a first round of RT-PCR using the HTBI primer set and the Qiagen OneStep RT-PCR kit. Blood samples also contained most of the expanded thyroid clonotypes (frequency above 0.001), which suggests that blood repertoires may reflect thyroid immune responses. In cross-validation, a model built on a 13 V-J signature told ophthalmopathy apart from stable hyperthyroidism with approximately 90% sensitivity and 81% to 82% specificity, and in testing the same model reached 80%/75%. In validation, the model predicted progression to ophthalmopathy with 55% to 71% sensitivity and roughly 75% specificity, a median of approximately 6.7 months before onset. To identify distinguishing TCR V-J signatures, a discovery cohort of about 95 patients was used, comprising under 45 with Graves' ophthalmopathy and 55 to 65 with stable Graves' hyperthyroidism. Whether ophthalmopathy could be predicted prospectively was tested in an independent validation cohort made up of under 20 hyperthyroidism patients plus 17 patients who later progressed to ophthalmopathy. The 95 to 100 discovery patients were divided at random into training and test sets in a 7:3 ratio. The study also compared thyroid tissue and blood T-cell repertoires from a handful of Graves' hyperthyroidism patients. Following sampling, methimazole starting at 30 mg daily was given to hyperthyroidism patients, and high-dose intravenous methylprednisolone was given to ophthalmopathy patients. A second multiplex PCR round built the libraries, followed by size selection and purification. The libraries were sequenced on an Illumina HiSeq2000 using paired-end 100 bp reads. SOAPnuke was used to process the raw data, throwing out any read that contained adapters or uncalled bases, had a mean Phred below 15, or lacked an exact constant-primer or identifier match. COPE v1.2.5 was used to merge high-quality paired reads, and clonotypes were defined as unique nucleotide sequences. MiTCR v1.1 was used to align clonotypes to the IMGT TRBV, TRBD and TRBJ reference segments. Only V-J combinations with frequency above 0.0001, covering 99% to 99.2% of repertoires, were analysed. The TCS score was defined as the ratio of F50 (clonal expansion) to E x V (chaos), calculated using BLOSUM62-based TCRdist between CDR3 peptides within each V-J. Welch's t-statistics and random forest reduced around 520 V-J features to 10 to 15, which were used in a naive Bayes classifier (R e1071). No statistical method was used to fix the sample size in advance, and group allocation was not hidden from the investigators. According to the paper, TCR Vbeta CDR3 sequencing was carried out on over 130 peripheral blood samples, which came from 40 to 45 ophthalmopathy, 75 to 80 hyperthyroidism and roughly 17 progressor patients.

The TCR was taken from a woman aged 35-65 years with Graves disease. Donor details come from another sample of the same person, matched by shared clones. Source: peripheral blood mononuclear cells (PBMCs), taken at new diagnosis, from a patient treated with antithyroid drugs. The V and J genes are TRBV6-5 and TRBJ2-1; the junction holds 10 bases that match TRBD2. At the DNA level, the sequence is TGTGCCAGCAGTTACTCGGGACTAGCGTTTTACAATGAGCAGTTCTTC. This encodes CASSYSGLAFYNEQFF.